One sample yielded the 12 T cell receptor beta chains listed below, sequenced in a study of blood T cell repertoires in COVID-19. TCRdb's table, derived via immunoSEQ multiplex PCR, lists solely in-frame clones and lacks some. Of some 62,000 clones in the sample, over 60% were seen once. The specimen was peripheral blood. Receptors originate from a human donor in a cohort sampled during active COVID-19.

The CDR3: CASTYTEAFF. CDR3 nucleotides: TGTGCCAGCACATACACTGAAGCTTTCTTT. This chain connects TRBV6-5 to TRBJ1-1; no reliable D call. Germline-derived CDR1 and CDR2 are MNHEY and SVGAGI. The length of the CDR3 is 10 residues. The V end lost 7 bases, the J end lost 3 bases, and 3 bases lay between the germline ends.

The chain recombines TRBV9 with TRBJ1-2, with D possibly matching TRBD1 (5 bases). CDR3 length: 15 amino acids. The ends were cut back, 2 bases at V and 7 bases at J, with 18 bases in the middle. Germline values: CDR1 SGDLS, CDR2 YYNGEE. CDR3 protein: CASSVLSGDQGGYTF. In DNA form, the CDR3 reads TGTGCCAGCAGCGTTCTATCGGGGGACCAAGGTGGCTACACCTTC. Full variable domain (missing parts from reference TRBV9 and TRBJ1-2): DSGVTQTPKHLITATGQRVTLRCSPRSGDLSVYWYQQSLDQGLQFLIQYYNGEERAKGNILERFSAQQFPDLHSELNLSSLELGDSALYFCASSVLSGDQGGYTFGSGTRLTVV.

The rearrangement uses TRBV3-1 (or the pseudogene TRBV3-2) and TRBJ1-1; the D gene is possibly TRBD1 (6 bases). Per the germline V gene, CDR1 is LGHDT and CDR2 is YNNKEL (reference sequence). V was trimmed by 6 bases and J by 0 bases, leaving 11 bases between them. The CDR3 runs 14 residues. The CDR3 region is CASSRDTLNTEAFF. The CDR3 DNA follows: TGTGCCAGCAGTCGGGACACTCTGAACACTGAAGCTTTCTTT.

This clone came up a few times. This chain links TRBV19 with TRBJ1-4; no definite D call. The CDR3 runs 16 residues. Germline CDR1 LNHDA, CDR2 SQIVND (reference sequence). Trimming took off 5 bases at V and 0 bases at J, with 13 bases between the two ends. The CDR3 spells CASSETRFATNEKLFF. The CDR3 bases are TGTGCCAGTAGTGAGACTCGGTTCGCAACTAATGAAAAACTGTTTTTT.

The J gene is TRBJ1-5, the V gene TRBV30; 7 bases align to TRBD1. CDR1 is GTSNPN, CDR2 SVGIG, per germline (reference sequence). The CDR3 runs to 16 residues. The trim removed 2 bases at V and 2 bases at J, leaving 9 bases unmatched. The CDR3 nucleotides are TGTGCCTGGAGTCCCCGACAGGGTGAACGCAATCAGCCCCAGCATTTT. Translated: CAWSPRQGERNQPQHF.

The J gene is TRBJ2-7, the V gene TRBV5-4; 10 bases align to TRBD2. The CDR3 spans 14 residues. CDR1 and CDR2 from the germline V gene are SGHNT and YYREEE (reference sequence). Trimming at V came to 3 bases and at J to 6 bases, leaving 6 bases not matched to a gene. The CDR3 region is CASSWSGGASEQYF. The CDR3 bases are TGTGCCAGCAGCTGGAGCGGGGGGGCCTCCGAGCAGTACTTC.

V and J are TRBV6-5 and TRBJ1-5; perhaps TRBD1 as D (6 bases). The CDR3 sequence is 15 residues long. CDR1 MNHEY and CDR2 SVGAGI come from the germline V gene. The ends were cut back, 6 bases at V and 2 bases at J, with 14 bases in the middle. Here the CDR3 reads CASSPQGRGNQPQHF. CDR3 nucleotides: TGTGCCAGCAGCCCGCAGGGGCGCGGCAATCAGCCCCAGCATTTT.

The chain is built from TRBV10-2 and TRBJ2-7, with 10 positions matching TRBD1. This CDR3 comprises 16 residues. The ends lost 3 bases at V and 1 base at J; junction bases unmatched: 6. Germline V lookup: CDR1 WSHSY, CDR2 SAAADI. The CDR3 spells CASSDRGTGASYEQYF. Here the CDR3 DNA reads TGCGCCAGCAGTGACCGGGGGACAGGGGCTTCCTACGAGCAGTACTTC.

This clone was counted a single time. CDR3 bases: TGTGCCAGCAGCAAAGGGGCACAGGGGCAGTACTTC. This translates into CASSKGAQGQYF. The rearrangement uses TRBV21-1 and TRBJ2-7; TRBD1, the table's D call, was not compared with the DNA. TRBV21-1 is classified as a pseudogene. The length of the CDR3 is 12 residues.

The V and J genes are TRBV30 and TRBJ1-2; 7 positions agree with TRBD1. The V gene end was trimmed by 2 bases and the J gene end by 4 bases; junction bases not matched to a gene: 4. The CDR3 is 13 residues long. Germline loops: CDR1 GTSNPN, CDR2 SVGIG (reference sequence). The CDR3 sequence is CAWSSQGVYGYTF. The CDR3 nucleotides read TGTGCCTGGAGTAGCCAGGGGGTCTATGGCTACACCTTC.

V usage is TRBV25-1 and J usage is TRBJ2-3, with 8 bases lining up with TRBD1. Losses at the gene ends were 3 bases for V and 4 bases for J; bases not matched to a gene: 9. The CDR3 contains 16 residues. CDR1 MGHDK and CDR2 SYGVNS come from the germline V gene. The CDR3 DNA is TGTGCCAGCAGTGACAGGGGGCTGGGAGTGTCAGATACGCAGTATTTT. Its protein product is CASSDRGLGVSDTQYF.

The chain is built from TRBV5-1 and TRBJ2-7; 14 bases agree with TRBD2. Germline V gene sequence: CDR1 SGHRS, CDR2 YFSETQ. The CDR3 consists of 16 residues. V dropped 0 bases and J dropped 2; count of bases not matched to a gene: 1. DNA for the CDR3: TGCGCCAGCAGCTTGGGACTAGCGGGGGGGACCTACGAGCAGTACTTC. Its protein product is CASSLGLAGGTYEQYF.